This T cell receptor beta chain was captured in a study of T-cell memory formation after mild COVID-19. CDR3 length equals 12 residues. Germline CDR1 reads MNHNS; CDR2 reads SASEGT. V shed 6 bases and J shed 2 bases, with 7 bases lying between them. This clonotype has only a few counts. What it binds is not known. Broader study findings: That cross-reactive memory joined was suggested by some responding clones appearing in pre-infection memory. Among CD4+ contracting clones, most were CM and EM, and CD8+ ones EMRA.

A single record per CDR3 protein comes from TCRdb applying MiXCR to the 5' RACE reads. The sample holds about 180,000 distinct CDR3 sequences, about a sixth seen once. The TCR was taken from an adult woman who had mild COVID-19 (a few samples of this study predate the infection). Cell type and time point are not known. Sequencing used PBMCs or a T cell subset sorted from them (not recorded which). This chain connects TRBV6-1 to TRBJ1-1, with D unresolved. CDR3 in amino acids: CASRNQNTEAFF. In DNA form, the CDR3 reads TGTGCCAGCAGGAACCAAAACACTGAAGCTTTCTTT.